A selection of T cell receptor beta chains follows, all from one sample in a study of blood T cell repertoires in COVID-19. TCRdb keeps only in-frame clones here, not all; method: immunoSEQ multiplex PCR. The profile shows about 220,000 clones, roughly nine tenths of them singletons. The sequencing input was PBMCs or T cells enriched from blood (not recorded which). The source is a woman aged 18-35 years in a cohort exposed to, infected with or recovered from COVID-19 (not recorded which). Both conserved end residues are part of each CDR3. D genes are given only for firm matches. Expanded clones get a size class; other rows say once, few or many, or leave the size out.

J gene,V gene,clone size,D gene,CDR3 protein,CDR3 DNA
TRBJ1-1,TRBV28,-,-,CASSLPKRSTEAFF,TGTGCCAGCAGTTTACCGAAGCGGAGCACTGAAGCTTTCTTT
TRBJ2-1,TRBV11-1,-,-,CASSPRGEYNEQFF,TGTGCCAGCAGCCCCAGGGGCGAGTACAATGAGCAGTTCTTC
TRBJ2-1,TRBV27,-,TRBD2,CASSGSSGPYNEQFF,TGTGCCAGCAGTGGGTCTAGCGGGCCCTACAATGAGCAGTTCTTC
TRBJ1-5,TRBV2,-,TRBD1,CASSEGTGGHQPQHF,TGTGCCAGCAGTGAAGGAACAGGGGGCCATCAGCCCCAGCATTTT
TRBJ2-5,TRBV5-1,-,-,CASSPEGYQETQYF,TGCGCCAGCAGCCCGGAGGGGTACCAAGAGACCCAGTACTTC
TRBJ2-5,TRBV25-1,-,-,CASSESVAVGETQYF,TGTGCCAGCAGTGAATCGGTAGCGGTGGGGGAGACCCAGTACTTC
TRBJ1-1,TRBV7-9,-,-,CASSLARENTEAFF,TGTGCCAGCAGCTTAGCACGGGAGAACACTGAAGCTTTCTTT
TRBJ1-1,TRBV7-2,-,-,CASSSDMNTEAFF,TGTGCCAGCAGCTCAGACATGAACACTGAAGCTTTCTTT
TRBJ1-2,TRBV28,-,TRBD1,CASSYRGSGGYTF,TGTGCCAGCAGTTACAGGGGGAGCGGAGGCTACACCTTC
TRBJ1-2,TRBV7-2,-,-,CASSLGVGGIYGYTF,TGTGCCAGCAGCTTAGGGGTCGGGGGAATCTATGGCTACACCTTC
TRBJ1-5,TRBV5-4,-,-,CASSLGGRSNQPQHF,TGTGCCAGCAGCTTGGGCGGGAGGAGCAATCAGCCCCAGCATTTT
TRBJ2-7,TRBV27,-,-,CASSLSNSYEQYF,TGTGCCAGCAGTTTATCCAACAGCTACGAGCAGTACTTC
TRBJ1-3,TRBV7-2,-,-,CASRPTGGNTIYF,TGTGCCAGCAGACCGACAGGCGGAAACACCATATATTTT
TRBJ1-2,TRBV27,once,-,CASSPPVGQGYGYTF,TGTGCCAGCAGTCCCCCCGTGGGGCAGGGCTATGGCTACACCTTC
TRBJ2-1,TRBV7-3,-,TRBD1,CASSFYRGHEQFF,TGTGCCAGCAGCTTTTACAGGGGCCATGAGCAGTTCTTC
TRBJ1-4,TRBV19,-,TRBD1,CASSRDRANEKLFF,TGTGCCAGTAGCAGGGACAGGGCTAATGAAAAACTGTTTTTT
TRBJ1-1,TRBV27,-,-,CASVILGLHRRTFF,TGTGCCAGCGTCATTCTAGGGTTACACCGGAGGACTTTCTTT
TRBJ2-7,TRBV10-3,-,-,CATQSEDYEQYF,TGTGCCACCCAGTCCGAGGACTACGAGCAGTACTTC
TRBJ1-6,TRBV6-6,-,-,CASSSSRTANNSPLHF,TGTGCCAGCAGCAGCTCTAGGACAGCGAATAATTCACCCCTCCACTTT
TRBJ1-1,TRBV6-5,-,TRBD1,CASSWDRGNTEAFF,TGTGCCAGCAGTTGGGACAGGGGGAACACTGAAGCTTTCTTT